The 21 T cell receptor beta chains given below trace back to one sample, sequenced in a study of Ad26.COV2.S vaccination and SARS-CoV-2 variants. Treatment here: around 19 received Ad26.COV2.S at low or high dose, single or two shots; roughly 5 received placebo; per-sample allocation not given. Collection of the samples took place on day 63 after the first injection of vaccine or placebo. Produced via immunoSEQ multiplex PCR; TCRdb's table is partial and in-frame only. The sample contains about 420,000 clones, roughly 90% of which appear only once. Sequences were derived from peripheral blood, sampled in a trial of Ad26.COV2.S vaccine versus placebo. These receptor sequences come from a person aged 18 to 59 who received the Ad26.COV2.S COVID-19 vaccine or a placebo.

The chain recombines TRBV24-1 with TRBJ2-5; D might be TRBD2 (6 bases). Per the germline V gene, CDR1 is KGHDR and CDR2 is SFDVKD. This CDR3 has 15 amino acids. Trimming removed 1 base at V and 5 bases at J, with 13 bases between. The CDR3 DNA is TGTGCCACCAGTGATTTTGGAGGGATTCGTGAGACCCAGTACTTC. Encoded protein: CATSDFGGIRETQYF.

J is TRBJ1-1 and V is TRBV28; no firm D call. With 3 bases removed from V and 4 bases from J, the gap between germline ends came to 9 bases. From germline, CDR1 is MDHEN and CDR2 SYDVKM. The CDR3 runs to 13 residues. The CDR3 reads CASSFSYLTEAFF. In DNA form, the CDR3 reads TGTGCCAGCAGTTTTAGCTACCTCACTGAAGCTTTCTTT. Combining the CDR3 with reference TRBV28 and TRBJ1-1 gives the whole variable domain DVKVTQSSRYLVKRTGEKVFLECVQDMDHENMFWYRQDPGLGLRLIYFSYDVKMKEKGDIPEGYSVSREKKERFSLILESASTNQTSMYLCASSFSYLTEAFFGQGTRLTVV.

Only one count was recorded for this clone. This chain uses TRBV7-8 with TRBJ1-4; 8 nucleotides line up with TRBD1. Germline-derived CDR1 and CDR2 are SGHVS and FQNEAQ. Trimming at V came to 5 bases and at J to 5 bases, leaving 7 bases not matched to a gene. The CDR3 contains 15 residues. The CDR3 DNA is TGTGCCAGCAGCGCCCCCAGGGGGCTAAATGAAAAACTGTTTTTT. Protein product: CASSAPRGLNEKLFF.

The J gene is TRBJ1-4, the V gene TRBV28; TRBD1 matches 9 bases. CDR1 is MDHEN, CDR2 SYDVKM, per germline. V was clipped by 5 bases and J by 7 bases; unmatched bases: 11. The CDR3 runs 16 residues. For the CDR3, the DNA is TGTGCCAGCAGTGCCGCCGGGACAGGGTTAGGTGAAAAACTGTTTTTT. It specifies CASSAAGTGLGEKLFF.

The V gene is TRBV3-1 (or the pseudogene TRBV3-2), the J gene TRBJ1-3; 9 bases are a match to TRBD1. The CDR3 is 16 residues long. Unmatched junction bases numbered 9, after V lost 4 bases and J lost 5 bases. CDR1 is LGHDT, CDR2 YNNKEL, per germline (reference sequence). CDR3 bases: TGTGCCAGCAGCCCCCCTGGACAGGGGAGAAGAAACACCATATATTTT. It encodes CASSPPGQGRRNTIYF.

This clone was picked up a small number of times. CDR3 nucleotides: TGTGCCAGCAGTTCAGTCAGCAATCAGCCCCAGCATTTT. Translation gives CASSSVSNQPQHF. The chain carries TRBV12-3 or TRBV12-4 and TRBJ1-5, with D hard to call. The CDR3 extends over 13 amino acids. The V end was cut by 4 bases, the J end by 1 base, with 5 bases between.

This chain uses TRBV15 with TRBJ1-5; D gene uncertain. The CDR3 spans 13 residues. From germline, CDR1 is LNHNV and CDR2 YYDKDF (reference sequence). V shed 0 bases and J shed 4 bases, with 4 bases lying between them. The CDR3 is CATSREGNQPQHF. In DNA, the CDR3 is TGTGCCACCAGCAGAGAAGGGAATCAGCCCCAGCATTTT.

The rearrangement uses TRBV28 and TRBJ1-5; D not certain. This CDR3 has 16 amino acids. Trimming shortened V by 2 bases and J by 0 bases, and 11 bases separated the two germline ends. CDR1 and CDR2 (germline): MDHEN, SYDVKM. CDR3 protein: CASSLGVTDSNQPQHF. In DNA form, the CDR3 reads TGTGCCAGCAGTTTAGGTGTGACGGATAGCAATCAGCCCCAGCATTTT. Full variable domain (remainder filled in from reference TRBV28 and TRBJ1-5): DVKVTQSSRYLVKRTGEKVFLECVQDMDHENMFWYRQDPGLGLRLIYFSYDVKMKEKGDIPEGYSVSREKKERFSLILESASTNQTSMYLCASSLGVTDSNQPQHFGDGTRLSIL.

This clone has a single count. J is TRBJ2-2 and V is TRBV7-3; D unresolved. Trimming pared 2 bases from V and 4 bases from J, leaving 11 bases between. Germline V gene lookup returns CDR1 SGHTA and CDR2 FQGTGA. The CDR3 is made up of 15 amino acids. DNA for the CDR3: TGTGCCAGCAGCTTACTCAGCTTGGGCACCGGGGAGCTGTTTTTT. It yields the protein CASSLLSLGTGELFF.

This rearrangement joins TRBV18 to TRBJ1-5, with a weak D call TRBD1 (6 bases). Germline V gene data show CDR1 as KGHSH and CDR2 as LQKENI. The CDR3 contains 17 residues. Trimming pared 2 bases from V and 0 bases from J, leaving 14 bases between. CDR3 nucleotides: TGTGCCAGCTCACCAATACAGGGATCGTTTAGCAATCAGCCCCAGCATTTT. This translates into CASSPIQGSFSNQPQHF. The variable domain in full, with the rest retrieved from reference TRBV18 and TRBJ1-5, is NAGVMQNPRHLVRRRGQEARLRCSPMKGHSHVYWYRQLPEEGLKFMVYLQKENIIDESGMPKERFSAEFPKEGPSILRIQQVVRGDSAAYFCASSPIQGSFSNQPQHFGDGTRLSIL.

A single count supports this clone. CDR3 loop: CASSQVLETWGENTEAFF. CDR3 in DNA: TGCGCCAGCAGCCAAGTACTGGAGACCTGGGGCGAGAACACTGAAGCTTTCTTT. The chain recombines TRBV4-3 with TRBJ1-1; tentatively, D is TRBD1 (5 bases). The CDR3 is 18 amino acids. Per the germline V gene, CDR1 is LGHNA and CDR2 is YSLEER. Trimming took off 1 base at V and 1 base at J, with 19 bases between the two ends.

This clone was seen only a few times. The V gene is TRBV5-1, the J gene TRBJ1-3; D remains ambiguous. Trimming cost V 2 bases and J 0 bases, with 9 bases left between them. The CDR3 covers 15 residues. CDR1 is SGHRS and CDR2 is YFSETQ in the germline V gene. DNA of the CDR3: TGCGCCAGCAGCTTAGAGCTGAGCTCTGGAAACACCATATATTTT. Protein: CASSLELSSGNTIYF.

CDR3 sequence (DNA): TGCGCCAGCAGCCAAGATGGGGGACGGAGGAACACTGAAGCTTTCTTT. Its protein product is CASSQDGGRRNTEAFF. The chain links TRBV4-1 to TRBJ1-1, with D tentatively TRBD1 (5 bases). The CDR3 runs to 16 residues. V shed 0 bases and J shed 1 base, with 12 bases lying between them. Germline V gene lookup returns CDR1 MGHRA and CDR2 YSYEKL.

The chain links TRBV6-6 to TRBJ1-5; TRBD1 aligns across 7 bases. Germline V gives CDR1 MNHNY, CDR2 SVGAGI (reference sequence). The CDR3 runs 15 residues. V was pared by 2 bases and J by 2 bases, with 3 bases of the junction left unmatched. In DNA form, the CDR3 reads TGTGCCAGCAGTTACATTGGGACAGGCAATCAGCCCCAGCATTTT. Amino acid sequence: CASSYIGTGNQPQHF.

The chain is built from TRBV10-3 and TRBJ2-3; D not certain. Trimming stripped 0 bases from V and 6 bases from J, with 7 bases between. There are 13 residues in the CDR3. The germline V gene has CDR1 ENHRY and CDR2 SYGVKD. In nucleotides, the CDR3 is TGTGCCATCAGTGAGTCCCTGTCGGATACGCAGTATTTT. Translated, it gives CAISESLSDTQYF.

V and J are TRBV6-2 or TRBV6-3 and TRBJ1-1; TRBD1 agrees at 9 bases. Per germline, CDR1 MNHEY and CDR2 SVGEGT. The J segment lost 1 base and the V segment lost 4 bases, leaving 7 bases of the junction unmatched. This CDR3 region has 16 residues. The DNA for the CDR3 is TGTGCCAGCAGTTTGTCTCCGGGACAGGGGAACACTGAAGCTTTCTTT. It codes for CASSLSPGQGNTEAFF.

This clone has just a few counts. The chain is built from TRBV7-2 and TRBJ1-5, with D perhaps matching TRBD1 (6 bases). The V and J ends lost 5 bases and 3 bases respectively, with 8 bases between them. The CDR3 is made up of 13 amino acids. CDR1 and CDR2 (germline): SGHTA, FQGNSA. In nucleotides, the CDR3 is TGTGCCAGCAGCGGGACACTCAATCAGCCCCAGCATTTT. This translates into CASSGTLNQPQHF.

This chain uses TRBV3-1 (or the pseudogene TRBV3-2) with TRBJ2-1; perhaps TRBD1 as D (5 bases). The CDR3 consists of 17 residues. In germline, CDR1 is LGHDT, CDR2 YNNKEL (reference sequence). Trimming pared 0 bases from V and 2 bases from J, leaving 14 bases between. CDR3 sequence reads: CASSQDRPRVPYNEQFF. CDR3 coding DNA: TGTGCCAGCAGCCAAGACCGACCCAGGGTTCCCTACAATGAGCAGTTCTTC.

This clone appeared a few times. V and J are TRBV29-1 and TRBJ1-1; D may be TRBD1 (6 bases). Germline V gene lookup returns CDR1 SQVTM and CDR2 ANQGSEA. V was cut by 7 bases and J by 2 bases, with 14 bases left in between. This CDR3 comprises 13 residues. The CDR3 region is CSAVQGPNTEAFF. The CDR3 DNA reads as TGCAGCGCAGTACAGGGCCCTAACACTGAAGCTTTCTTT.

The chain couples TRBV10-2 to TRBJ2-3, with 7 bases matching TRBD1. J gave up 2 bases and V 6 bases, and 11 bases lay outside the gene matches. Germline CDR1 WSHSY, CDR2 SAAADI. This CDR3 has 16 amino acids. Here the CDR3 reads CASRSFTGEITDTQYF. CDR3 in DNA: TGCGCCAGCAGAAGCTTTACAGGGGAGATCACAGATACGCAGTATTTT.

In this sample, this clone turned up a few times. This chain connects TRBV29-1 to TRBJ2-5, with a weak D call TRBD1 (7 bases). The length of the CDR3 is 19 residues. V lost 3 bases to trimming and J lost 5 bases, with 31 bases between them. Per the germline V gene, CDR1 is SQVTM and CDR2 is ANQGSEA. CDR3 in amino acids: CSVDTGRIGTDPGGETQYF. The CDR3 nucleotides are TGCAGCGTTGATACGGGCCGAATCGGGACAGACCCAGGAGGGGAGACCCAGTACTTC.